This T cell receptor beta chain comes out of a study of blood T cell repertoires in COVID-19. Recovered Cohort 3 donors showed two negative PCRs, clearance, or symptom resolution. Per germline, CDR1 SNHLY and CDR2 FYNNEI. The CDR3 sequence is 16 residues long. The trim removed 6 bases at V and 1 base at J, leaving 11 bases unmatched. Measured with immunoSEQ multiplex PCR; TCRdb has only the in-frame clones, and not every one. Found here are approximately 490,000 clones, 70% to 90% of them singletons; the top ten hold approximately 8%. This receptor was obtained from a woman aged 55-70 years who had recovered from COVID-19. This chain joins TRBV2 and TRBJ2-7; 8 bases agree with TRBD1. The sequenced material came from PBMCs or T cells enriched from blood (not recorded which). This CDR3 reads CASRPLGQGYSYEQYV. For the CDR3, the DNA is TGTGCCAGCAGGCCCCTCGGACAGGGATATTCCTACGAGCAGTACGTC.